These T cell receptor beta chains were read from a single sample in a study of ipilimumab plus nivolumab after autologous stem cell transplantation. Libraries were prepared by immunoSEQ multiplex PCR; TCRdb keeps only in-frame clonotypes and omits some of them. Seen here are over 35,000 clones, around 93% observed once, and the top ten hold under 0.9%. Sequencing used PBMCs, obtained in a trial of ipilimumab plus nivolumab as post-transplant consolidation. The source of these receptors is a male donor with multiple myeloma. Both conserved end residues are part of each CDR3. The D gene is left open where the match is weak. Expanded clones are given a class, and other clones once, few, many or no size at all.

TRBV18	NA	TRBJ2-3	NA	TGTGCCAGCTCTCACACAGATACGCAGTATTTT	CASSHTDTQYF
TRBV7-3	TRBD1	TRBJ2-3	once	TGTGCCAGCAGCTACACAGGGGGACAGGGAGATACGCAGTATTTT	CASSYTGGQGDTQYF
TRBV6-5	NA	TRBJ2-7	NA	TGTGCCAGCAGTAGGGACTCCTACGAGCAGTACTTC	CASSRDSYEQYF
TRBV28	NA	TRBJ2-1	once	TGTGCCAGCAGTCCATGGGGGGGCAGCTCCTACAATGAGCAGTTCTTC	CASSPWGGSSYNEQFF
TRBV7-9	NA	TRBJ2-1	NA	TGTGCCAGCAGCAACACTCTTGAGACTAGGTTGAATGAGCAGTTCTTC	CASSNTLETRLNEQFF
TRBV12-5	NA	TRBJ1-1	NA	TGTGCTAGTGGTCCCGGGACAATTTCGGGCACTGAAGCTTTCTTT	CASGPGTISGTEAFF
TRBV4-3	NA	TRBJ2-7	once	TGCGCCAGCAGCCCCCTAGGGGGGACAGACTACGAGCAGTACTTC	CASSPLGGTDYEQYF
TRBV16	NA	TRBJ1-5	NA	TGTGCCAGCAGCCCCGTGCAGTTGGGGAATCAGCCCCAGCATTTT	CASSPVQLGNQPQHF
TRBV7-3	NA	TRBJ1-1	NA	TGTGCCAGCAGGTCCGATGTAGCAGGGCACACTGAAGCTTTCTTT	CASRSDVAGHTEAFF
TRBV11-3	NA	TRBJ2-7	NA	TGTGCCAGCAGCGTTAACTACGAGCAGTACTTC	CASSVNYEQYF
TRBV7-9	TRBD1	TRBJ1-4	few	TGTGCCAGCAGCCCCGGACAGGGGAATGAAAAACTGTTTTTT	CASSPGQGNEKLFF
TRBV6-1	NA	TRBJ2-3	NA	TGTGCCAGCAGTGAAAGGTATGGAACTACCACAGATACGCAGTATTTT	CASSERYGTTTDTQYF
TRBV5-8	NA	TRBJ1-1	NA	TGTGCCAGCAGCTTGGAGGGGCGGTTGGCAGGACCTGAAGCTTTCTTT	CASSLEGRLAGPEAFF
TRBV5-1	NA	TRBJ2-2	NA	TGCGCCAGCAGCACCCTCGCCTGGGGGAACACCGGGGAGCTGTTTTTT	CASSTLAWGNTGELFF
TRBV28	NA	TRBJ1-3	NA	TGTGCCAGCAGTTTCGGGGTCCCTGGAAACACCATATATTTT	CASSFGVPGNTIYF
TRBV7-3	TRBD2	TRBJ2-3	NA	TGTGCCAGCAGCTTAGGGCTAGCGGGGACAGATACGCAGTATTTT	CASSLGLAGTDTQYF
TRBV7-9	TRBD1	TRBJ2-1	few	TGTGCCAGCAGCTCAGGGAGGCCGGGACAGGGCAACAATGAGCAGTTCTTC	CASSSGRPGQGNNEQFF
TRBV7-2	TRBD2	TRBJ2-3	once	TGTGCCAGCAGCCACCCCTTAGCGGGGCCTAGCACAGATACGCAGTATTTT	CASSHPLAGPSTDTQYF
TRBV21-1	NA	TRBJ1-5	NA	TGTGCCAGCAGCAAAGGAAAGAATCAGCCCCAGCATTTT	CASSKGKNQPQHF
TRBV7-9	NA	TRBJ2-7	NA	TGTGCCAGCAGCATAACCTACGAGCAGTACTTC	CASSITYEQYF
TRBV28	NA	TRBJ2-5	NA	TGTGCCAGCAGTTTATTGAGGGCAGAGACCCAGTACTTC	CASSLLRAETQYF
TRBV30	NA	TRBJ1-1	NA	TGTGCCTCCGGGACACGACGGAACACTGAAGCTTTCTTT	CASGTRRNTEAFF
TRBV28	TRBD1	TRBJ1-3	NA	TGTGCCAGCAGACCAGGGGGCTCTGGAAACACCATATATTTT	CASRPGGSGNTIYF
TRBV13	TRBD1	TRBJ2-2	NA	TGTGCCAGCAGCCTTCGGACAGGGGGCACGGTGATGGGGGAGCTGTTTTTT	CASSLRTGGTVMGELFF
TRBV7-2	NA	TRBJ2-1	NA	TGTGCCAGCAGCTTAAGGGTTCTCGATGAGCAGTTCTTC	CASSLRVLDEQFF